This T cell receptor beta chain was identified in a study of T cell responses to AZD1222 COVID-19 vaccine. Study-level background: Investigators merged groups given second doses at roughly 4 or roughly 12 weeks. Study-level results: Baseline testing showed seropositivity in only a handful of AZD1222 recipients. Every sample of the repertoires postdated the peak T cell response.

Remarks on this clone: Its matching antigen is unknown.

Trimming took 2 bases from V and 6 from J, leaving 14 bases between them. Germline CDR1 reads GTSNPN; CDR2 reads SVGIG (reference sequence). This CDR3 is 14 amino acids long. Sequencing used immunoSEQ multiplex PCR; TCRdb keeps in-frame clones, though not all of them. This table holds around 120,000 clones, about 93% found once. The sample in question was peripheral blood, obtained on day 0 of AZD1222 vaccination. The chain links TRBV30 to TRBJ2-1, with D perhaps matching TRBD1 or TRBD2 (5 bases each). This clonotype was obtained from an adult in good health. The CDR3 loop is CAWSRDGTGNEQFF. In DNA, the CDR3 is TGTGCCTGGAGTCGGGACGGAACAGGCAATGAGCAGTTCTTC.